Below, 23 T cell receptor beta chains from the same sample are listed, as sequenced in a study of cytomegalovirus exposure and HLA in healthy donors. Both 60 Vbeta primers and 13 Jbeta primers went into the PCR. Produced via immunoSEQ multiplex PCR; TCRdb's table is partial and in-frame only. Its table lists 65,000 to 90,000 clones. Sequencing was done on a sample of PBMCs. These receptors came from a female donor in good health and CMV-seropositive.

The chain is built from TRBV29-1 and TRBJ2-7, with 7 bases matching TRBD2. CDR1 SQVTM and CDR2 ANQGSEA come from the germline V gene. CDR3 size: 12 residues. The ends lost 6 bases at V and 2 bases at J; junction bases unmatched: 4. The CDR3 DNA sequence: TGCAGCGTGGGAGGGAGCCCCTACGAGCAGTACTTC. Its translation: CSVGGSPYEQYF.

As for this clone: At one end the junction does not follow the germline gene, possibly because of a read error. The chain employs TRBV7-2 and TRBJ2-5; 10 bases are shared with TRBD1. Germline V CDR1 and CDR2: SGHTA, FQGNSA. The CDR3 extends over 14 amino acids. The chain's CDR3 is CASSYGQGGENQYF. The CDR3 nucleotides read TGTGCCAGCAGCTACGGACAGGGGGGAGAGAACCAGTACTTC.

This rearrangement joins TRBV6-5 to TRBJ1-1, with D possibly matching TRBD1 (6 bases). Germline V gene data show CDR1 as MNHEY and CDR2 as SVGAGI. V was cut by 2 bases and J by 2 bases, with 15 bases left in between. The CDR3 extends over 16 amino acids. CDR3 sequence: CASSYRAGETNTEAFF. The DNA for the CDR3 is TGTGCCAGCAGTTACAGGGCAGGGGAAACAAACACTGAAGCTTTCTTT.

The chain carries TRBV2 and TRBJ1-5; 7 nucleotides line up with TRBD1. Germline lookup yields CDR1 SNHLY and CDR2 FYNNEI. This CDR3 is 11 amino acids long. Trimming cost V 6 bases and J 14 bases; bases outside gene matches: 7. In nucleotides, the CDR3 is TGTGCCAGCAGCCCGGGACAGCAAAAGCATTTT. Translation gives CASSPGQQKHF.

The J gene is TRBJ2-7, the V gene TRBV4-3, with D possibly matching TRBD1 (7 bases). Trimming left V 1 base short and J 0 bases short, with 16 bases between. The CDR3 has 17 amino acids. CDR1 LGHNA and CDR2 YSLEER come from the germline V gene. In DNA form, the CDR3 reads TGCGCCAGCAGCCAAGTGGGGGGAGACAGGGCCTCCTACGAGCAGTACTTC. It is translated as CASSQVGGDRASYEQYF.

This chain uses TRBV4-2 with TRBJ2-2, with 11 bases matching TRBD2. CDR1 is LGHNA and CDR2 is YNFKEQ in the germline V gene. This CDR3 is built from 17 residues. The V segment lost 3 bases and the J segment 4 bases; nucleotides outside the gene matches: 7. The CDR3, as DNA: TGTGCCAGCAGCCAGGGATTAGCGGGGGGGTCCACCGGGGAGCTGTTTTTT. This gives the protein CASSQGLAGGSTGELFF.

The rearrangement uses TRBV5-1 and TRBJ2-1; D is perhaps TRBD2 (6 bases). V was cut by 5 bases and J by 6 bases, with 18 bases left in between. Germline CDR1 reads SGHRS; CDR2 reads YFSETQ. The CDR3 has 15 amino acids. CDR3 sequence reads: CASRSSWGGPNEQFF. The CDR3 region has the DNA TGCGCCAGCAGGTCCTCTTGGGGAGGTCCCAATGAGCAGTTCTTC.

This clone is identified as medium-sized (0.01 to 0.1%) from frequency. V is TRBV6-1 and J is TRBJ2-7; 7 nucleotides match TRBD1. CDR3 length equals 15 residues. The junction had 5 bases not matched to a gene; V was cut back by 0 bases and J by 3 bases. Germline V gene data show CDR1 as MNHNS and CDR2 as SASEGT. This chain's CDR3 is CASSEAIGDSYEQYF. The CDR3 bases are TGTGCCAGCAGTGAAGCAATCGGGGACAGCTACGAGCAGTACTTC.

The genes are TRBV29-1 and TRBJ1-1; 9 bases agree with TRBD1. The CDR3 sequence is 13 residues long. The V gene end was trimmed by 4 bases and the J gene end by 1 base; junction bases not matched to a gene: 1. Germline lookup yields CDR1 SQVTM and CDR2 ANQGSEA. CDR3 in amino acids: CSVAGQGNTEAFF. The CDR3 DNA sequence: TGCAGCGTTGCGGGACAGGGGAACACTGAAGCTTTCTTT.

The chain has TRBV5-1 and TRBJ1-2; D remains ambiguous. Germline values: CDR1 SGHRS, CDR2 YFSETQ. With 5 bases removed from V and 3 bases from J, the gap between germline ends came to 17 bases. This CDR3 has 15 amino acids. CDR3 protein: CASRAGSLFDYGYTF. The DNA of the CDR3 is TGCGCCAGCAGGGCGGGGTCCCTGTTTGACTATGGCTACACCTTC.

CDR3 nucleotide sequence: TGTGCCAGTAGTATGCCACAGGGTTTTAACTATGGCTACACCTTC. Protein: CASSMPQGFNYGYTF. The chain recombines TRBV19 with TRBJ1-2; possibly TRBD1 for D (6 bases). The CDR3 runs to 15 residues. Germline loops: CDR1 LNHDA, CDR2 SQIVND (reference sequence). V lost 3 bases to trimming and J lost 1 base, with 12 bases between them.

J is TRBJ1-2 and V is TRBV5-1; 7 bases fit TRBD1. The germline V gene has CDR1 SGHRS and CDR2 YFSETQ. J gave up 2 bases and V 2 bases, and 6 bases lay outside the gene matches. The CDR3 runs 15 residues. Here the CDR3 reads CASSFRDSENYGYTF. The CDR3 coding sequence is TGCGCCAGCAGCTTCCGGGACAGCGAGAACTATGGCTACACCTTC.

The chain joins TRBV27 to TRBJ1-4; 7 positions match TRBD1. Germline trimming cut 6 bases from V and 3 bases from J; bases unmatched to any gene: 7. The CDR3 spans 15 residues. Germline values: CDR1 MNHEY, CDR2 SMNVEV (reference sequence). In DNA, the CDR3 is TGTGCCAGCAGCCACCTGGGGACAGCTAATGAAAAACTGTTTTTT. Its translation: CASSHLGTANEKLFF.

The gene calls are TRBV27 and TRBJ2-7; TRBD1 matches at 12 bases. The J segment lost 6 bases and the V segment lost 5 bases, leaving 5 bases of the junction unmatched. Germline V gene sequence: CDR1 MNHEY, CDR2 SMNVEV (reference sequence). There are 14 residues in the CDR3. The CDR3 spells CASSHRDRGPEQYF. The CDR3 DNA reads TGTGCCAGCAGTCACCGGGACAGGGGGCCCGAGCAGTACTTC.

The chain links TRBV18 to TRBJ1-2; tentative D call: TRBD1 (6 bases). This CDR3 comprises 15 residues. V lost 2 bases and J 2 bases, leaving 12 bases between the germline ends. CDR1 and CDR2 from the germline V gene are KGHSH and LQKENI. The CDR3 nucleotides read TGTGCCAGCTCACCAGAAGGAACAGGGAACTATGGCTACACCTTC. Protein sequence: CASSPEGTGNYGYTF.

This chain uses TRBV28 with TRBJ1-2; 7 positions match TRBD1. V lost 5 bases to trimming and J lost 7 bases; unmatched junction nucleotides: 10. The CDR3 covers 14 residues. The germline gives CDR1 MDHEN, CDR2 SYDVKM. CDR3 nucleotide sequence: TGTGCCAGCAGTCGGCTAAACAGGGGAGGTGGCTACACCTTC. Residues: CASSRLNRGGGYTF.

The gene calls are TRBV4-1 and TRBJ1-3; a possible D gene is TRBD1 (6 bases). V shed 0 bases and J shed 2 bases, with 8 bases lying between them. The CDR3 covers 15 residues. In germline, CDR1 is MGHRA, CDR2 YSYEKL. The CDR3 loop reads CASSQEGGAGNTIYF. CDR3 sequence (DNA): TGCGCCAGCAGCCAAGAAGGGGGAGCTGGAAACACCATATATTTT.

The chain combines TRBV30 with TRBJ2-2; D is ambiguous. V lost 3 bases to trimming and J lost 6 bases, with 11 bases between them. The CDR3 contains 13 residues. The germline V gene encodes CDR1 GTSNPN and CDR2 SVGIG (reference sequence). CDR3 protein: CAWSVRSAGELFF. CDR3 DNA: TGTGCCTGGAGCGTACGGTCGGCCGGGGAGCTGTTTTTT.

This chain links TRBV5-1 with TRBJ2-5, with 12 bases matching TRBD2. CDR1 and CDR2 (germline): SGHRS, YFSETQ. J gave up 5 bases and V 4 bases, and 9 bases lay outside the gene matches. There are 16 residues in the CDR3. The DNA for the CDR3 is TGCGCCAGCAGCCCAGGACTAGCGGGGATTCAGGAGACCCAGTACTTC. Protein: CASSPGLAGIQETQYF.

The rearrangement uses TRBV6-5 and TRBJ1-2; D is undetermined. Trimming took off 6 bases at V and 8 bases at J, with 13 bases between the two ends. From germline, CDR1 is MNHEY and CDR2 SVGAGI. The CDR3 is 12 amino acids. The CDR3 sequence: CASSTPGHGYTF. The CDR3 coding sequence is TGTGCCAGCAGCACGCCGGGTCACGGCTACACCTTC.

The chain recombines TRBV5-6 with TRBJ1-2, with D hard to call. This CDR3 spans 15 amino acids. The germline V gene encodes CDR1 SGHDT and CDR2 YYEEEE. The V gene lost 4 bases and the J gene lost 2 bases, with 15 bases spanning the gap. The DNA for the CDR3 is TGTGCCAGCAGCCCCGTACCTTCCACAAACTATGGCTACACCTTC. It translates to CASSPVPSTNYGYTF.

The V call is TRBV7-6, the J call TRBJ2-5, with TRBD1 matching 7 bases. With V trimmed by 2 bases and J by 5 bases, 2 bases remained unmatched. This CDR3 spans 13 amino acids. The germline V gene encodes CDR1 SGHVS and CDR2 FNYEAQ. CDR3 DNA: TGTGCCAGCAGCTTAAGGGGGCGGGAGACCCAGTACTTC. It yields the protein CASSLRGRETQYF.

The genes are TRBV9 and TRBJ2-4; 7 positions match TRBD1. V shed 7 bases, J shed 0 bases, and the junction held 13 bases outside the gene matches. The CDR3 sequence is 17 residues long. Germline CDR1 is SGDLS and CDR2 is YYNGEE. DNA for the CDR3: TGTGCCAGCTCCCCTCTACCGGGACAGCTAGCCAAAAACATTCAGTACTTC. This sequence encodes CASSPLPGQLAKNIQYF.